The TCR beta chain described here comes from a study of blood T cell repertoires in COVID-19. Study context: Whether acute or convalescent, the COVID-19 samples came from the United States, Italy and Spain. PBMCs, B-cell-depleted T cells, or T cells were the source of the cDNA or gDNA that made up the material.

TCRdb keeps only in-frame clones here, not all; method: immunoSEQ multiplex PCR. The profile shows under 150,000 clones, approximately 80% of them singletons. Participants were placed into cohorts based on the clinical history they reported. Symptom resolution, clearance, or two negative PCRs marked the recovered donors of Cohort 3. This clone was counted at least ten times. The same CDR3 can be traced to other DNA sequences in this sample. In germline, CDR1 is SNHLY, CDR2 FYNNEI. V lost 6 bases and J lost 2, with 8 bases in between. The CDR3 has 12 amino acids. The sequenced sample consisted of PBMCs or T cells enriched from blood (not recorded which). The sequence was obtained from a woman between 40 and 50 years old who had recovered from COVID-19. The chain couples TRBV2 to TRBJ2-7; no firm D call. CDR3 DNA sequence: TGTGCCAGCAGGGGCGCTGCCTACGAGCAGTACTTC. Residues: CASRGAAYEQYF.